A selection of T cell receptor beta chains follows, all from one sample in a study of cytotoxic CD8 clonotypes in ibrutinib-treated CLL. Data came from immunoSEQ multiplex PCR; TCRdb stores just in-frame clones and leaves some out. The profile covers 45,000 or so clones, with roughly three fifths appearing a single time and around 30% taken by the ten largest. The sample in question was PBMCs, obtained after 24 months of ibrutinib treatment. The receptors were gathered from a human donor with chronic lymphocytic leukemia. Both conserved end residues are part of each CDR3. D genes are given only for firm matches. Only part of the rows carry a size: once, few, many, or a class if the clone is expanded.

D: .
J: TRBJ2-5
size: few
V: TRBV19
DNA: TGTGCCAGTAGCCTTCTTCCAGGACTGCGAGAGACCCAGTACTTC
CDR3: CASSLLPGLRETQYF

D: .
J: TRBJ2-2
size: .
V: TRBV6-1
DNA: TGTGCCAGCAGTGCCGGAGGATGGGGGGAGCTGTTTTTT
CDR3: CASSAGGWGELFF

D: .
J: TRBJ2-7
size: few
V: TRBV2
DNA: TGTGCCAGCAGTCTCGAGGGTTCCGCTGCCTACGAGCAGTACTTC
CDR3: CASSLEGSAAYEQYF

D: .
J: TRBJ1-3
size: .
V: TRBV7-9
DNA: TGTGCCAGCAGCTTAGTATCCACAGGGCAATCTGGAAACACCATATATTTT
CDR3: CASSLVSTGQSGNTIYF

D: TRBD1
J: TRBJ2-3
size: .
V: TRBV27
DNA: TGTGCCAGCAGTACTTGGACAGGGTCAGATACGCAGTATTTT
CDR3: CASSTWTGSDTQYF

D: .
J: TRBJ2-1
size: .
V: TRBV5-1
DNA: TGCGCCAGCAGCTTGGCGGCTAATCCGTACAATGAGCAGTTCTTC
CDR3: CASSLAANPYNEQFF

D: TRBD1
J: TRBJ1-6
size: .
V: TRBV9
DNA: TGTGCCAGCAGCGTAGGTTCGGGACAGGGTGATTCACCCCTCCACTTT
CDR3: CASSVGSGQGDSPLHF

D: TRBD1
J: TRBJ1-1
size: .
V: TRBV28
DNA: TGTGCCAGCAGTACAGCGACAGGGGGACGAACTGAAGCTTTCTTT
CDR3: CASSTATGGRTEAFF

D: TRBD2
J: TRBJ2-1
size: .
V: TRBV5-1
DNA: TGCGCCAGCAGCTTGGCCTTTTCGGCGGGGGAGATTTACAATGAGCAGTTCTTC
CDR3: CASSLAFSAGEIYNEQFF

D: TRBD1
J: TRBJ1-1
size: once
V: TRBV6-5
DNA: TGTGCCAGCAGTACCCCCGGGACAGGGTTGGTTTTCTTT
CDR3: CASSTPGTGLVFF

D: .
J: TRBJ1-4
size: .
V: TRBV19
DNA: TGTGCCAGTAGTATCATTTCGGGGTACAGTGGAGTGGATGAAAAACTGTTTTTT
CDR3: CASSIISGYSGVDEKLFF

D: TRBD1
J: TRBJ1-2
size: few
V: TRBV2
DNA: TGTGCCAGCAGTGGAGGGGGCGGCTATGGCTACACCTTC
CDR3: CASSGGGGYGYTF

D: .
J: TRBJ1-2
size: .
V: TRBV2
DNA: TGTGCCAGCGGGGGTCGTCAGTATGGCTACACCTTC
CDR3: CASGGRQYGYTF

D: .
J: TRBJ1-1
size: .
V: TRBV6-6
DNA: TGTGCCAGCACCGGCAGGAACACTGAAGCTTTCTTT
CDR3: CASTGRNTEAFF

D: .
J: TRBJ2-3
size: .
V: TRBV15
DNA: TGTGCCACCAGCCCCGTCTCACTCACAGATACGCAGTATTTT
CDR3: CATSPVSLTDTQYF

D: .
J: TRBJ2-6
size: .
V: TRBV11-2
DNA: TGTGCCAGCAGGGCTGGGGCCAACGTCCTGACTTTC
CDR3: CASRAGANVLTF

D: .
J: TRBJ2-7
size: few
V: TRBV28
DNA: TGTGCCAGCAACGGGGGGCGCCGCTCCTACGAGCAGTACTTC
CDR3: CASNGGRRSYEQYF

D: TRBD1
J: TRBJ1-1
size: .
V: TRBV15
DNA: TGTGCCACCAGCAGAGGCGGGACAGGGAGCACTGAAGCTTTCTTT
CDR3: CATSRGGTGSTEAFF

D: .
J: TRBJ1-1
size: few
V: TRBV13
DNA: TGTGCCAGCAGCTTCAGACAGTATGAAGCTTTCTTT
CDR3: CASSFRQYEAFF

D: .
J: TRBJ2-3
size: .
V: TRBV18
DNA: TGTGCCAGCTCACCACCCTCGGTAGATACGCAGTATTTT
CDR3: CASSPPSVDTQYF

D: .
J: TRBJ2-1
size: .
V: TRBV7-8
DNA: TGTGCCAGCAGCTTAGCGGAGTACAATGAGCAGTTCTTC
CDR3: CASSLAEYNEQFF

D: .
J: TRBJ2-3
size: .
V: TRBV10-1
DNA: TGCGCCAGCAACCGGGCCATGGGAGATACGCAGTATTTT
CDR3: CASNRAMGDTQYF

D: TRBD1
J: TRBJ1-3
size: .
V: TRBV7-9
DNA: TGTGCCAGCAGTCTCCTCCGGGACAGAATATATTTT
CDR3: CASSLLRDRIYF

D: TRBD1
J: TRBJ1-2
size: medium-sized
V: TRBV7-9
DNA: TGTGCCAGCAGCCCCTCGGACAGGGGTCGGTATGGCTACACCTTC
CDR3: CASSPSDRGRYGYTF

D: .
J: TRBJ1-2
size: .
V: TRBV5-1
DNA: TGCGCCAGCAGCTTGGCAGTCTTAGACTATGGCTACACCTTC
CDR3: CASSLAVLDYGYTF

D: .
J: TRBJ1-3
size: few
V: TRBV4-1
DNA: TGCGCCAGCAGCCAAGGTTTCGTGAGGGGATCTGGAAACACCATATATTTT
CDR3: CASSQGFVRGSGNTIYF

D: TRBD1
J: TRBJ2-7
size: .
V: TRBV19
DNA: TGTGCCAGTAGTAAGCCGTTTACAGGGGCCTACGAGCAGTACTTC
CDR3: CASSKPFTGAYEQYF

D: TRBD1
J: TRBJ1-2
size: .
V: TRBV4-1
DNA: TGCGCCAGCAGCCAAGAACCAGGGGGCCCCTATGGCTACACCTTC
CDR3: CASSQEPGGPYGYTF

D: .
J: TRBJ1-6
size: .
V: TRBV5-4
DNA: TGTGCCAGCAGCTCCCGGGGGTCAGGGTATAATTCACCCCTCCACTTT
CDR3: CASSSRGSGYNSPLHF

D: .
J: TRBJ1-1
size: few
V: TRBV7-6
DNA: TGTGCCAGCAGCTTAGCCCTAGGGGAGGGAACTGAAGCTTTCTTT
CDR3: CASSLALGEGTEAFF

D: .
J: TRBJ2-7
size: .
V: TRBV5-1
DNA: TGCGCCAGCAGCGCTAGCTCCTACGAGCAGTACTTC
CDR3: CASSASSYEQYF